Below, 26 T cell receptor beta chains from the same sample are listed, as sequenced in a study of T cells in localized non-small cell lung cancer (dated by TCRdb to about 2020). The library came from the immunoSEQ multiplex PCR assay. TCRdb obtained this table from immuneACCESS and retained in-frame rearrangements with V and J assigned. These tables miss some clones; where compared with another copy, unresolved V genes account for less than half of the shortfall, and the remainder is unexplained. The sample has 130,000 or so clones on record, about 89% of them singletons. The ten largest clones represent around 1.7% of the sample. Sequences were derived from peripheral blood, sampled before any cancer treatment. These receptors came from a female donor of 60 years or more with stage I lung adenocarcinoma.

The gene calls are TRBV5-1 and TRBJ2-2, with 9 bases matching TRBD1. This CDR3 region has 16 residues. Germline V CDR1 and CDR2: SGHRS, YFSETQ. The junction had 11 bases not matched to a gene; V was cut back by 4 bases and J by 7 bases. CDR3 bases: TGCGCCAGCAGCAGATCCGGGACAGGGATTGGCGGGGAGCTGTTTTTT. Its translation is CASSRSGTGIGGELFF. Full variable domain (remainder filled in from reference TRBV5-1 and TRBJ2-2): KAGVTQTPRYLIKTRGQQVTLSCSPISGHRSVSWYQQTPGQGLQFLFEYFSETQRNKGNFPGRFSGRQFSNSRSEMNVSTLELGDSALYLCASSRSGTGIGGELFFGEGSRLTVL.

This rearrangement joins TRBV28 to TRBJ2-3; D is possibly TRBD1 or TRBD2 (5 bases each). The germline V and J ends were trimmed by 8 bases and 2 bases, with 17 bases remaining between them. The V gene's germline CDR1 is MDHEN and CDR2 SYDVKM. The CDR3 length is 15 residues. CDR3 loop: CASARGGPITDTQYF. The DNA of the CDR3 is TGTGCCAGCGCCCGGGGCGGCCCGATCACAGATACGCAGTATTTT.

About this clone: This sample includes further DNA sequences coding for the same CDR3. The chain has TRBV5-4 and TRBJ1-3, with TRBD1 matching over 7 bases. Germline V gene lookup returns CDR1 SGHNT and CDR2 YYREEE (reference sequence). J lost 7 bases, V lost 0 bases, and 1 base had no gene match. The CDR3 is made up of 13 amino acids. The CDR3 nucleotides are TGTGCCAGCAGCTTGGCAGGGGGTAACACCATATATTTT. Amino acids: CASSLAGGNTIYF. The full variable domain, in which reference TRBV5-4 and TRBJ1-3 provide the parts outside the CDR3, is ETGVTQSPTHLIKTRGQQVTLRCSSQSGHNTVSWYQQALGQGPQFIFQYYREEENGRGNFPPRFSGLQFPNYSSELNVNALELDDSALYLCASSLAGGNTIYFGEGSWLTVV.

J is TRBJ1-2 and V is TRBV30, with D possibly matching TRBD1 (6 bases). The V gene's germline CDR1 is GTSNPN and CDR2 SVGIG (reference sequence). Trimming shortened V by 3 bases and J by 9 bases, and 20 bases separated the two germline ends. This CDR3 has 14 residues. The CDR3 bases are TGTGCCTGGAGGGTAGGAGGGGGGTATGGAAGCTACACCTTC. Translated: CAWRVGGGYGSYTF.

The chain is built from TRBV25-1 and TRBJ1-4; D remains ambiguous. Germline assignment: CDR1 MGHDK and CDR2 SYGVNS. V was cut by 1 base and J by 7 bases, with 13 bases left in between. The CDR3 length is 15 residues. The CDR3 coding sequence is TGTGCCAGCAGTGAATTCAAGGGTACTTCTGAAAAACTGTTTTTT. Protein sequence: CASSEFKGTSEKLFF.

This chain joins TRBV11-2 and TRBJ2-5, with D unresolved. V lost 6 bases, J lost 1 base, and 9 bases lay in between. Germline-derived CDR1 and CDR2 are SGHAT and FQNNGV. This CDR3 contains 13 residues. The CDR3 DNA is TGTGCCAGCAGGTGGACGGGCCAAGAGACCCAGTACTTC. This gives the protein CASRWTGQETQYF.

V is TRBV5-1 and J is TRBJ1-2; the match to TRBD1 covers 7 bases. The CDR3 is 16 residues long. V was pared by 4 bases and J by 6 bases, with 15 bases of the junction left unmatched. Germline V CDR1 and CDR2: SGHRS, YFSETQ. The DNA of the CDR3 is TGCGCCAGCAGCCCCGGACAGGACCCGACGATCCATGGCTACACCTTC. Translating it yields CASSPGQDPTIHGYTF.

The table lists this clone with a count of one. The chain links TRBV5-1 to TRBJ2-5, with 7 bases fitting TRBD2. Trimming cost V 0 bases and J 1 base; bases outside gene matches: 6. Germline V gene data show CDR1 as SGHRS and CDR2 as YFSETQ. CDR3 length: 16 residues. The CDR3 loop reads CASSLAGLAAQETQYF. CDR3 nucleotides: TGCGCCAGCAGCTTGGCCGGGCTAGCGGCCCAAGAGACCCAGTACTTC. The full variable domain, in which reference TRBV5-1 and TRBJ2-5 provide the parts outside the CDR3, is KAGVTQTPRYLIKTRGQQVTLSCSPISGHRSVSWYQQTPGQGLQFLFEYFSETQRNKGNFPGRFSGRQFSNSRSEMNVSTLELGDSALYLCASSLAGLAAQETQYFGPGTRLLVL.

J is TRBJ2-5 and V is TRBV18; 7 bases agree with TRBD2. CDR1 and CDR2 (germline): KGHSH, LQKENI. The CDR3 loop spans 13 amino acids. Unmatched junction bases numbered 6, after V lost 7 bases and J lost 4 bases. CDR3 in DNA: TGTGCCAGCTTGATGGGGAGGGGAGAGACCCAGTACTTC. Its translation: CASLMGRGETQYF.

The chain employs TRBV19 and TRBJ2-7; D possibly corresponds to TRBD2 (5 bases). Trimming stripped 1 base from V and 4 bases from J, with 8 bases between. The germline V gene encodes CDR1 LNHDA and CDR2 SQIVND (reference sequence). This CDR3 contains 13 residues. The CDR3 DNA is TGTGCCAGTAGTATAGTGGGAGATTACGAGCAGTACTTC. Translated, it gives CASSIVGDYEQYF. Based on the CDR3 plus reference TRBV19 and TRBJ2-7, the full variable domain is DGGITQSPKYLFRKEGQNVTLSCEQNLNHDAMYWYRQDPGQGLRLIYYSQIVNDFQKGDIAEGYSVSREKKESFPLTVTSAQKNPTAFYLCASSIVGDYEQYFGPGTRLTVT.

The V gene is TRBV11-2, the J gene TRBJ2-7; 12 nucleotides agree with TRBD1. V lost 3 bases, J lost 6 bases, and 3 bases stayed unmatched. Germline V CDR1 and CDR2: SGHAT, FQNNGV. CDR3 size: 14 residues. The CDR3 DNA reads TGTGCCAGCAGCTTGGGGACAGGGGGCGGCGAGCAGTACTTC. This encodes CASSLGTGGGEQYF.

The chain links TRBV28 to TRBJ2-5; 8 positions match TRBD2. The DNA end favors TRBJ2-7, so the J call may be wrong. Germline V lookup: CDR1 MDHEN, CDR2 SYDVKM. The CDR3 consists of 11 residues. The DNA for the CDR3 is TGTGCCACGCGGGGGGCTCCCGAGCAGTACTTC. Translating it yields CATRGAPEQYF.

V gene TRBV30 combines with J gene TRBJ2-2; no definite D call. CDR1 is GTSNPN, CDR2 SVGIG, per germline (reference sequence). V was cut by 3 bases and J by 2 bases, with 4 bases left in between. CDR3 length: 12 residues. CDR3 nucleotides: TGTGCCTGGAGGACAAACACCGGGGAGCTGTTTTTT. This sequence encodes CAWRTNTGELFF.

V is TRBV19 and J is TRBJ2-6; the D is unclear. The CDR3 totals 11 residues. CDR1 is LNHDA, CDR2 SQIVND, per germline (reference sequence). This chain's CDR3 is CASTETNVLTF. In DNA form, the CDR3 reads TGTGCTTCTACAGAAACCAACGTCCTGACTTTC.

There are a few counts of this clone. The chain couples TRBV19 to TRBJ2-2; TRBD2 is a possible D gene (5 bases). This CDR3 has 19 amino acids. V was trimmed by 3 bases and J by 5 bases, leaving 25 bases between them. Germline lookup yields CDR1 LNHDA and CDR2 SQIVND (reference sequence). Written as DNA, the CDR3 is TGTGCCAGTAGTATTGATCGCCGGGCCTCGGGGAAAAAGACCGGGGAGCTGTTTTTT. Protein product: CASSIDRRASGKKTGELFF.

The CDR3 DNA is TGTGCCAGCAGCCAAGGGGGAATGCGAGAGACCCAGTACTTC. Protein: CASSQGGMRETQYF. V usage is TRBV9 and J usage is TRBJ2-5, with a weak D call TRBD1 (6 bases). This CDR3 region has 14 residues. Germline CDR1 SGDLS, CDR2 YYNGEE. Trimming shortened V by 4 bases and J by 4 bases, and 14 bases separated the two germline ends.

This chain connects TRBV5-5 to TRBJ2-5; D is undetermined. Trimming stripped 0 bases from V and 2 bases from J, with 8 bases between. Germline-derived CDR1 and CDR2 are SGHKS and YYEKEE (reference sequence). This CDR3 is built from 14 residues. CDR3 in amino acids: CASSLGHIQETQYF. As DNA, the CDR3 is TGTGCCAGCAGCTTGGGACATATACAAGAGACCCAGTACTTC. Supplemented by reference TRBV5-5 and TRBJ2-5, the full variable domain reads DAGVTQSPTHLIKTRGQQVTLRCSPISGHKSVSWYQQVLGQGPQFIFQYYEKEERGRGNFPDRFSARQFPNYSSELNVNALLLGDSALYLCASSLGHIQETQYFGPGTRLLVL.

The V call is TRBV15, the J call TRBJ1-5, with 7 positions matching TRBD1. The CDR3 covers 15 residues. Germline V gene sequence: CDR1 LNHNV, CDR2 YYDKDF (reference sequence). With V trimmed by 8 bases and J by 2 bases, 9 bases remained unmatched. The CDR3 region has the DNA TGTGCCACCGAATTGACAGGGAATGGCAATCAGCCCCAGCATTTT. Translation gives CATELTGNGNQPQHF. The full variable domain, in which reference TRBV15 and TRBJ1-5 provide the parts outside the CDR3, is DAMVIQNPRYQVTQFGKPVTLSCSQTLNHNVMYWYQQKSSQAPKLLFHYYDKDFNNEADTPDNFQSRRPNTSFCFLDIRSPGLGDTAMYLCATELTGNGNQPQHFGDGTRLSIL.

This chain uses TRBV2 with TRBJ1-1; D is ambiguous. The V end was cut by 1 base, the J end by 8 bases, with 17 bases between. This CDR3 contains 15 residues. Germline CDR1 reads SNHLY; CDR2 reads FYNNEI. CDR3 DNA sequence: TGTGCCAGCAGTGAAGAGACTGGGCCTGCCAAGGAAGCTTTCTTT. Translated: CASSEETGPAKEAFF.

The rearrangement uses TRBV10-3 and TRBJ1-3; 10 bases are shared with TRBD1. Unmatched junction bases numbered 12, after V lost 0 bases and J lost 4 bases. Germline CDR1 reads ENHRY; CDR2 reads SYGVKD. The CDR3 is made up of 19 amino acids. The CDR3 DNA follows: TGTGCCATCAGTGAGTCAGGCCTAGACAGGGGGCGGAGGGGAAACACCATATATTTT. This gives the protein CAISESGLDRGRRGNTIYF.

Only one count was recorded for this clone. V and J are TRBV4-1 and TRBJ2-7; 8 bases fit TRBD2. V trimming: 4 bases; J trimming: 0 bases; junction bases outside the gene matches: 14. There are 18 residues in the CDR3. Germline V lookup: CDR1 MGHRA, CDR2 YSYEKL. Here the CDR3 reads CASSLRVPGLVTSYEQYF. Here the CDR3 DNA reads TGCGCCAGCAGCCTCCGTGTTCCGGGACTAGTCACCTCCTACGAGCAGTACTTC.

The chain is built from TRBV27 and TRBJ2-1; D gene ambiguous. The CDR3 covers 16 residues. CDR1 and CDR2 from the germline V gene are MNHEY and SMNVEV (reference sequence). V was clipped by 5 bases and J by 7 bases, with 21 bases between them. DNA of the CDR3: TGTGCCAGCAGTATATTATCGGGTCTGGTTGAGAATGAGCAGTTCTTC. It encodes CASSILSGLVENEQFF.

The rearrangement joins TRBV10-3 to TRBJ2-4; perhaps TRBD2 as D (6 bases). V lost 0 bases, J lost 0 bases, and 9 bases lay in between. The CDR3 covers 16 residues. Germline values: CDR1 ENHRY, CDR2 SYGVKD. In DNA, the CDR3 is TGTGCCATCAGTGAGTCTGGGGGACTAGCCAAAAACATTCAGTACTTC. Translated, it gives CAISESGGLAKNIQYF.

This clone was seen only a few times. The rearrangement links TRBV2 to TRBJ1-5; D not resolved. This CDR3 region has 13 residues. Between the trimmed V and J ends, which lost 3 bases and 16 bases, there was a span of 19 bases. Germline CDR1 and CDR2: SNHLY and FYNNEI. The DNA for the CDR3 is TGTGCCAGCAGTGATCCGGGGATCAGGCTAGCACATTTT. It is translated as CASSDPGIRLAHF.

In this sample, this clone turned up many times. The chain uses TRBV14 and TRBJ2-1; possibly TRBD2 for D (5 bases). V gave up 4 bases and J gave up 11 bases, with 12 bases separating them. The CDR3 loop spans 12 amino acids. Germline V gives CDR1 SGHDN, CDR2 FVKESK. In DNA form, the CDR3 reads TGTGCCAGCAGCCCGAAGGGAGTAAAGCAGTTCTTC. Translated: CASSPKGVKQFF.

The chain combines TRBV19 with TRBJ2-7, with 10 bases fitting TRBD2. V dropped 2 bases and J dropped 3; count of bases not matched to a gene: 10. The CDR3 consists of 17 residues. The germline CDR1 and CDR2 sequences are LNHDA and SQIVND (reference sequence). The CDR3 DNA reads as TGTGCCAGTAGTATACTAGCGGGAGAGGCAATAATCTACGAGCAGTACTTC. It translates to CASSILAGEAIIYEQYF.